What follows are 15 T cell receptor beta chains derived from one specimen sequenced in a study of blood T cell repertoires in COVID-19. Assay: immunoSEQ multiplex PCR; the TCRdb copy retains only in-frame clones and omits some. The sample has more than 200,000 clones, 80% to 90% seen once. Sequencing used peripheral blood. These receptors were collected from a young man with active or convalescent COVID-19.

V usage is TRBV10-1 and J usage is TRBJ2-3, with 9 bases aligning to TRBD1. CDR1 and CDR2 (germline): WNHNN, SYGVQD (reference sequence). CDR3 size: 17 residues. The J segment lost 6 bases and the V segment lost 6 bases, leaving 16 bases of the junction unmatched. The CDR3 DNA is TGCGCCAGCAGCGGGACAGGGCTGGGCACGAAGTCTGATACGCAGTATTTT. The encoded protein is CASSGTGLGTKSDTQYF.

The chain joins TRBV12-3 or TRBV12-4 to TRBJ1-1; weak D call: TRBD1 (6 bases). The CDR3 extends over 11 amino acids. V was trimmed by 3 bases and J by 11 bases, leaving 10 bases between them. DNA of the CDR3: TGTGCCAGCAGTTTCGCAGGGGTGGCTTTCTTT. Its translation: CASSFAGVAFF.

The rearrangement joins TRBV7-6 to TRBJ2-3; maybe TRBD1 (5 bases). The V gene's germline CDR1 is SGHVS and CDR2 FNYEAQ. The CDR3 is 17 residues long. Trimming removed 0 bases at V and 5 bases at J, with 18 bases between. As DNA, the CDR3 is TGTGCCAGCAGCTTAGCCGCAGGACGGATAAGGGGAGATACGCAGTATTTT. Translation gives CASSLAAGRIRGDTQYF.

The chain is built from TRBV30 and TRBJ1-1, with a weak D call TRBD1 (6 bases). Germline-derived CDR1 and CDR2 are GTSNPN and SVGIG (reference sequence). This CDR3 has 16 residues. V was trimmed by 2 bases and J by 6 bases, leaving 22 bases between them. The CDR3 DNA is TGTGCCTGGAGTCCTAAGTATGTAGGGGGTAACCCTGAAGCTTTCTTT. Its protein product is CAWSPKYVGGNPEAFF.

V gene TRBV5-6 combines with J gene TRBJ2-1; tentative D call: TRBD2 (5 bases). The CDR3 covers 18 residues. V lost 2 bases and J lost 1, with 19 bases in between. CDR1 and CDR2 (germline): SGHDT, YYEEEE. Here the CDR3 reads CASSFISSRRTSYNEQFF. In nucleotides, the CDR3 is TGTGCCAGCAGCTTTATTTCAAGTAGAAGGACTTCCTACAATGAGCAGTTCTTC.

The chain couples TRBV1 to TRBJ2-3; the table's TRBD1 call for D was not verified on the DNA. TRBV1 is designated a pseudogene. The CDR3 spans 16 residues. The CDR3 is CTSSQVLTGLADTQYF. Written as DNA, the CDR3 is TGCACCAGCAGCCAAGTTTTAACAGGGCTCGCAGATACGCAGTATTTT.

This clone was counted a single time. CDR3 amino acids: CASSLGGTLNTEAFF. CDR3 DNA sequence: TGTGCCAGCAGCTTGGGCGGGACTCTGAACACTGAAGCTTTCTTT. The chain is built from TRBV5-4 and TRBJ1-1; D perhaps matches TRBD1 (5 bases). V was pared by 0 bases and J by 0 bases, with 9 bases between. This CDR3 comprises 15 residues. From germline, CDR1 is SGHNT and CDR2 YYREEE (reference sequence).

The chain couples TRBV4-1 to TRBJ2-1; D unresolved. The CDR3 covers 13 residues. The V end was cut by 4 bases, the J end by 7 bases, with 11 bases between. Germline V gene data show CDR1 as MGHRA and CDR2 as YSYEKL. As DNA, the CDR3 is TGCGCCAGCAGCCTTAGCCTGGAAAATGAGCAGTTCTTC. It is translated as CASSLSLENEQFF.

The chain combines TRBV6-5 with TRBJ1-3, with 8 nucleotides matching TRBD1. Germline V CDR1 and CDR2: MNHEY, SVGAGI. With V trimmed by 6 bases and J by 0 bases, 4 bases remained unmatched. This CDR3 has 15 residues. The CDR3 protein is CASRSDRGSGNTIYF. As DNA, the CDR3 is TGTGCCAGCAGGTCCGACAGGGGCTCTGGAAACACCATATATTTT.

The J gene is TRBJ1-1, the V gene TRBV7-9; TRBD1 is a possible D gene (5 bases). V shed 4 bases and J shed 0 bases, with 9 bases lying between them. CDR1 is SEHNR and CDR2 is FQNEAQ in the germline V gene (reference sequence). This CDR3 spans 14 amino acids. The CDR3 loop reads CASSSGPMNTEAFF. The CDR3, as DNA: TGTGCCAGCAGCTCAGGGCCCATGAACACTGAAGCTTTCTTT.

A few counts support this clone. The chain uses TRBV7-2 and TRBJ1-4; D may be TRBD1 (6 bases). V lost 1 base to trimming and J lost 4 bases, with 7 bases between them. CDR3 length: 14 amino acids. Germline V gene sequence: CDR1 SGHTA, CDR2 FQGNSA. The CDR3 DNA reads TGTGCCAGCAGCTTAGAGACAGGTAATGAAAAACTGTTTTTT. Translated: CASSLETGNEKLFF.

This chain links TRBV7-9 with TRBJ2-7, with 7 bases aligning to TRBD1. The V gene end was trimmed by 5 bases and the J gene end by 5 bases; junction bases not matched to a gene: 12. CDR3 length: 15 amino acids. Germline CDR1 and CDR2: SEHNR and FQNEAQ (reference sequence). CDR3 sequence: CASSADTGVSHEQYF. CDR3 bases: TGTGCCAGCAGCGCAGACACAGGGGTTAGCCACGAGCAGTACTTC.

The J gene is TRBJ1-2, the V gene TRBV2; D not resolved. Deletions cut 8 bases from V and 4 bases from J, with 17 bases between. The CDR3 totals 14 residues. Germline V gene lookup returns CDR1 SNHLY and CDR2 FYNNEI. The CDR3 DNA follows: TGTGCCAGCCTATACCCTGATGTGCCCTATGGCTACACCTTC. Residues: CASLYPDVPYGYTF.

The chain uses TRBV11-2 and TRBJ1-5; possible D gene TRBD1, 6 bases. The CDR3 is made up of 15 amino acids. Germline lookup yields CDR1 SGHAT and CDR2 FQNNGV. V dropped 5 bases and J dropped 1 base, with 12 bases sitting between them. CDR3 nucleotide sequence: TGTGCCAGCAGCGCGACAGGTATGAGCAATCAGCCCCAGCATTTT. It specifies CASSATGMSNQPQHF.

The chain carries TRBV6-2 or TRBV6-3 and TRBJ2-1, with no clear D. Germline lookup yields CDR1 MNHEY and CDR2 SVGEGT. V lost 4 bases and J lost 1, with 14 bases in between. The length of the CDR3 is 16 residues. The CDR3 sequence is CASSWPLGGSYNEQFF. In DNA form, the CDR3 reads TGTGCCAGCAGTTGGCCCCTAGGTGGATCCTACAATGAGCAGTTCTTC.